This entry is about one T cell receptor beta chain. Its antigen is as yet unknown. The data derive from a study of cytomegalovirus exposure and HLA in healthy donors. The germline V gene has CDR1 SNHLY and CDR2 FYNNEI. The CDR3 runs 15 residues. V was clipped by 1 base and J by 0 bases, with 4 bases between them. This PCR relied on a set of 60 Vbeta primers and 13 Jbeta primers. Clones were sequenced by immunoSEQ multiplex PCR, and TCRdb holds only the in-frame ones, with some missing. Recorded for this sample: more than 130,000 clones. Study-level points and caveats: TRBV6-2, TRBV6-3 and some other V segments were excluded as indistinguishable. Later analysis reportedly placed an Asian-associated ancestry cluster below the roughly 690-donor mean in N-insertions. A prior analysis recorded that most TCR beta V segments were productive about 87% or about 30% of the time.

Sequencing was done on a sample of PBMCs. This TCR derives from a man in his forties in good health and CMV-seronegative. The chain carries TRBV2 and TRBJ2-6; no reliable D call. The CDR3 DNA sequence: TGTGCCAGCAGTGAAGGTAGCTCTGGGGCCAACGTCCTGACTTTC. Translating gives CASSEGSSGANVLTF. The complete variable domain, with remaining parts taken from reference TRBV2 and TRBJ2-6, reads EPEVTQTPSHQVTQMGQEVILRCVPISNHLYFYWYRQILGQKVEFLVSFYNNEISEKSEIFDDQFSVERPDGSNFTLKIRSTKLEDSAMYFCASSEGSSGANVLTFGAGSRLTVL.